Listed here are 5 T cell receptor beta chains from one sample, sequenced in a study of T cell repertoires in cytomegalovirus infection (dated by TCRdb to between 2018 and 2021). No antigens are known for them. This sample was sequenced with an Illumina HiSeq 1500. TCRdb's own reprocessing of the public reads used fastp at Q25 and MiXCR and kept productive beta chains. When rows share a CDR3 protein, they turn into one entry using the most common DNA and genes. This sample comprises 650,000 to 850,000 distinct CDR3 sequences, roughly 28% of them detected only once. Of the sample, about 12% falls within the top ten clones. The sample's treatment or condition label is to be understood as: in vitro stimulation with specific CMV peptide epitopes to enrich CMV-specific T cells. Here the sequenced sample was cultured CD8+ T cells from PBMCs, taken from culture after CMV antigen stimulation. The receptors were sampled from a human donor in good health (CMV status not recorded). Some clones in this sample may be carry-over from other donors' samples.

The chain joins TRBV6-5 to TRBJ2-3; 11 positions agree with TRBD2. The J segment lost 4 bases and the V segment lost 6 bases, leaving 6 bases of the junction unmatched. Germline V gene data show CDR1 as MNHEY and CDR2 as SVGAGI. The CDR3 is 15 residues long. This CDR3 reads CASSETSGVSDTQYF. CDR3 coding DNA: TGTGCCAGCAGCGAGACTAGCGGGGTATCAGATACGCAGTATTTT.

There are a few counts of this clonotype. This chain joins TRBV7-2 and TRBJ1-6; D possibly corresponds to TRBD1 (5 bases). Deletions cut 1 base from V and 9 bases from J, with 13 bases between. The CDR3 is made up of 15 amino acids. Per germline, CDR1 SGHTA and CDR2 FQGNSA. In DNA form, the CDR3 reads TGTGCCAGCAGCTTAGGGGGCTCGGGCGGTTCACCCCTCCACTTT. Protein product: CASSLGGSGGSPLHF. Together with reference TRBV7-2 and TRBJ1-6, the CDR3 gives the full variable domain: GAGVSQSPSNKVTEKGKDVELRCDPISGHTALYWYRQSLGQGLEFLIYFQGNSAPDKSGLPSDRFSAERTGGSVSTLTIQRTQQEDSAVYLCASSLGGSGGSPLHFGNGTRLTVT.

The chain links TRBV27 to TRBJ2-2, with a possible D match to TRBD1 (5 bases). CDR1 MNHEY and CDR2 SMNVEV come from the germline V gene (reference sequence). Trimming left V 8 bases short and J 6 bases short, with 16 bases between. This CDR3 contains 14 residues. CDR3 in DNA: TGTGCCAGCCGGTTAAAGGGGATTCCCGGGGAGCTGTTTTTT. This gives the protein CASRLKGIPGELFF.

The chain carries TRBV3-1 and TRBJ2-1; 10 bases line up with TRBD1. J was trimmed by 6 bases and V by 0 bases; bases with no gene match: 2. The CDR3 is 15 residues long. Germline V gene lookup returns CDR1 LGHDT and CDR2 YNNKEL (reference sequence). The CDR3 reads CASSQDRDRGNEQFF. For the CDR3, the DNA is TGTGCCAGCAGCCAAGATCGGGACAGGGGCAATGAGCAGTTCTTC.

Many counts were recorded for this clonotype. The gene calls are TRBV7-2 and TRBJ2-3, with D hard to call. There are 14 residues in the CDR3. CDR1 SGHTA and CDR2 FQGNSA come from the germline V gene. V lost 1 base and J lost 5, with 10 bases in between. CDR3 sequence: CASSLVGLGDTQYF. In DNA, the CDR3 is TGTGCCAGCAGCTTAGTGGGTTTAGGAGATACGCAGTATTTT.